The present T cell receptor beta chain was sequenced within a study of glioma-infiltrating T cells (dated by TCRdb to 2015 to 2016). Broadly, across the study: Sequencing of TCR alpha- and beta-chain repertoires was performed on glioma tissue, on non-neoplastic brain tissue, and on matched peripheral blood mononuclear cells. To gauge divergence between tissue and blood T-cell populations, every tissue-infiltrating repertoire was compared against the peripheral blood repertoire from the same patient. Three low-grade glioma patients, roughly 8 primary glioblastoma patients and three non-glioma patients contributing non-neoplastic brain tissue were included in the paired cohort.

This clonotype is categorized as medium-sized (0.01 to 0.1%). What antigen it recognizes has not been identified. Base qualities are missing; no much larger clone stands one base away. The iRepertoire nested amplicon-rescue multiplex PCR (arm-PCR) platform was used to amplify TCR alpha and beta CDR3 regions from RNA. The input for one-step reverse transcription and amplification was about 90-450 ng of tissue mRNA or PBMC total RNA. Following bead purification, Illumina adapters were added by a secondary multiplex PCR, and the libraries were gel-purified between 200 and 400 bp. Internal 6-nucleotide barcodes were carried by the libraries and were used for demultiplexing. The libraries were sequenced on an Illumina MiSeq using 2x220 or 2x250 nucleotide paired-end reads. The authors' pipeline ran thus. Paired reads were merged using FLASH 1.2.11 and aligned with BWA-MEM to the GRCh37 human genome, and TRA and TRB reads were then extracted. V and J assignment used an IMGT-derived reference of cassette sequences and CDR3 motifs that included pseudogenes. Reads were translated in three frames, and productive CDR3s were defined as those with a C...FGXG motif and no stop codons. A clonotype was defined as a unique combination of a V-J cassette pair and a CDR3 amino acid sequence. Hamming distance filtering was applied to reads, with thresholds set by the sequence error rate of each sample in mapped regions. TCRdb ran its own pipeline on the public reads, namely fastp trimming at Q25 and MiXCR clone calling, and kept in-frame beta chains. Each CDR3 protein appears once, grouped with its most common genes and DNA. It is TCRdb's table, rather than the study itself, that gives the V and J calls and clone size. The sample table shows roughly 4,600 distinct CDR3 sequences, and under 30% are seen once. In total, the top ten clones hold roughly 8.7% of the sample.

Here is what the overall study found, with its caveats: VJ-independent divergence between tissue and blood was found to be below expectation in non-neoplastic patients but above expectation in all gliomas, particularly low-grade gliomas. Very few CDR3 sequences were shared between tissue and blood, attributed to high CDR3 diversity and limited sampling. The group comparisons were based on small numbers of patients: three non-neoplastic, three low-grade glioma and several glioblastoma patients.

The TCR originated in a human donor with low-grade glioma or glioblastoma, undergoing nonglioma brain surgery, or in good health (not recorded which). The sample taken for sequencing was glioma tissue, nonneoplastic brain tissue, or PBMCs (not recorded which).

The encoded CDR3 is CASSLTYATEAFF. Read as DNA, the sequence is TGTGCCAGCAGCTTAACTTACGCGACTGAAGCTTTCTTT. Recombination joined TRBV7-3 with TRBJ1-1; confidence is insufficient to name the D gene. The V and J ends are trimmed by 0 bases and 5 bases, leaving 7 bases between them. There are 13 amino acids in the CDR3, from cysteine to phenylalanine inclusive. This entry keeps only the CDR3 DNA: 39 bases, framed from base 1. Sequences SGHTA (CDR1) and FQGTGA (CDR2) are obtained from the germline V gene.